These 23 T cell receptor beta chains originate from one sample sequenced in a study of prognosis after radiotherapy for stage I lung cancer. Amplification of the TCR beta CDR3 (from genomic DNA) was done by two-round multiplex PCR. Individual primers that were specific to each TRBV and TRBJ gene served in first-round PCR. TCRdb independently ran MiXCR on the multiplex PCR reads; one entry per CDR3 protein. The sample lists tens of thousands of distinct CDR3 sequences; roughly two fifths were seen once. The sequences come from PBMCs, collected before or after stereotactic body radiation therapy (not recorded which). The receptors stem from a donor over 45 with non-small cell lung cancer.

This clonotype was seen many times. This rearrangement joins TRBV7-8 to TRBJ2-1; a possible D gene is TRBD1 (6 bases). CDR1 SGHVS and CDR2 FQNEAQ come from the germline V gene. The CDR3 is made up of 15 amino acids. V lost 5 bases and J lost 4, with 15 bases in between. The CDR3 protein is CASSNHRDNYNEQFF. As DNA, the CDR3 is TGTGCCAGCAGCAACCACCGGGACAATTACAATGAGCAGTTCTTC.

A word on this clonotype: A far larger clone lies a single base away; this is likely a read error. J is TRBJ2-5 and V is TRBV28; a possible D gene is TRBD2 (5 bases). The end of the DNA aligns better with TRBJ2-1, so the J call may be wrong. The CDR3 sequence is 12 residues long. Germline V gene sequence: CDR1 MDHEN, CDR2 SYDVKM. CDR3 nucleotide sequence: TGTGCCAGCAATCCCACCGGGGATGATCAGTTCTTC. This gives the protein CASNPTGDDQFF.

V usage is TRBV11-2 and J usage is TRBJ2-1; D is tentatively TRBD1 or TRBD2 (6 bases each). The V end lost 3 bases, the J end lost 10 bases, and 22 bases lay between the germline ends. This CDR3 region has 16 residues. From germline, CDR1 is SGHAT and CDR2 FQNNGV. The CDR3 region has the DNA TGTGCCAGCAGCTTCTTAAGGGGGAGGTCTGGAAAAGAGCAGTTCTTC. Protein product: CASSFLRGRSGKEQFF.

Comments on this clonotype: A read error is possible here, since a much larger clone lies one base away. The rearrangement links TRBV6-5 to TRBJ2-7; TRBD2 matches at 12 bases. With 4 bases clipped from V and 13 bases from J, the junction kept 11 bases outside the gene matches. There are 14 residues in the CDR3. Germline CDR1 and CDR2: MNHEY and SVGAGI. The CDR3 region is CASSLTRTSGVHYF. In DNA form, the CDR3 reads TGTGCCAGCAGTTTGACGCGGACTAGCGGGGTGCATTACTTC.

At least ten counts were recorded for this clonotype. The V and J genes are TRBV20-1 and TRBJ2-7; TRBD2 aligns across 12 bases. The CDR3 is made up of 15 amino acids. With V trimmed by 0 bases and J by 3 bases, 3 bases remained unmatched. Looked up from germline, CDR1 is DFQATT and CDR2 is SNEGSKA (reference sequence). DNA for the CDR3: TGCAGTGCTAGAGATGTGACTAGCGGGAGCTACGAGCAGTACTTC. As protein: CSARDVTSGSYEQYF.

At least ten counts were recorded for this clonotype. J is TRBJ2-7 and V is TRBV19, with 9 bases aligning to TRBD1. The CDR3 length is 15 residues. Germline V gene sequence: CDR1 LNHDA, CDR2 SQIVND (reference sequence). With 8 bases clipped from V and 6 bases from J, the junction kept 14 bases outside the gene matches. This chain's CDR3 is CASASPGQGSVEQYF. CDR3 coding DNA: TGTGCCAGTGCCTCCCCGGGACAGGGCTCAGTCGAGCAGTACTTC.

The table lists this clonotype with many counts. CDR3 amino acids: CASSLDRPGRAYEKLFF. CDR3 in DNA: TGTGCCAGCAGCTTAGACCGCCCGGGGCGGGCATATGAAAAACTGTTTTTT. V gene TRBV7-2 combines with J gene TRBJ1-4; TRBD1 is a possible D gene (5 bases). This CDR3 is built from 17 residues. The germline CDR1 and CDR2 sequences are SGHTA and FQGNSA. Trimming cost V 1 base and J 6 bases, with 18 bases left between them.

In this sample, this clonotype turned up once. One junction end disagrees with the germline gene, perhaps due to a read error. The chain uses TRBV19 and TRBJ2-7; D is undetermined. This CDR3 has 16 residues. Germline-derived CDR1 and CDR2 are LNHDA and SQIVND (reference sequence). The chain's CDR3 is CASGSIGRSKNYDQYF. In nucleotides, the CDR3 is TGTGCCAGTGGTTCGATTGGACGGAGCAAGAACTACGATCAGTACTTC.

The rearrangement uses TRBV19 and TRBJ2-2, with a weak D call TRBD2 (6 bases). V was clipped by 7 bases and J by 6 bases, with 18 bases between them. The CDR3 length is 15 residues. In germline, CDR1 is LNHDA, CDR2 SQIVND (reference sequence). The CDR3 region is CASNGGGVGSGELFF. The CDR3 DNA follows: TGTGCCAGTAACGGGGGTGGGGTGGGGTCCGGGGAGCTGTTTTTT.

This clonotype has ten or more counts. The chain joins TRBV5-1 to TRBJ2-3; TRBD1 agrees at 7 bases. With 7 bases clipped from V and 0 bases from J, the junction kept 5 bases outside the gene matches. This CDR3 is built from 14 residues. Germline CDR1 and CDR2: SGHRS and YFSETQ. The CDR3: CASGPGQSTDTQYF. The CDR3 nucleotides read TGCGCCAGCGGACCGGGACAGAGCACAGATACGCAGTATTTT.

On this clonotype: With a much larger clone just one base away, this may be a read error. J is TRBJ2-3 and V is TRBV6-1; a possible D gene is TRBD1 (6 bases). Germline V gene data show CDR1 as MNHNS and CDR2 as SASEGT. This CDR3 spans 15 amino acids. DNA of the CDR3: TGTGCCAGCCGGATTGGGCAGGGGTTTACAGATGCGCAGTATTTT. Encoded protein: CASRIGQGFTDAQYF.

A note on this clonotype: A far larger clone lies a single base away; this is likely a read error. The V and J genes are TRBV6-5 and TRBJ2-5; the match to TRBD2 covers 8 bases. The germline V gene has CDR1 MNHEY and CDR2 SVGAGI. The CDR3 extends over 15 amino acids. CDR3 nucleotides: TGTGCCAGCAGTTACCGGGGGGGGTATGGCGAGACCAAGTACTTC. Its protein product is CASSYRGGYGETKYF.

This clonotype was counted many times. This chain uses TRBV5-1 with TRBJ2-3; D is possibly TRBD2 (6 bases). The CDR3 length is 15 residues. Trimming pared 2 bases from V and 5 bases from J, leaving 15 bases between. The germline V gene encodes CDR1 SGHRS and CDR2 YFSETQ. The CDR3 sequence: CASSFGGAEGDTQYF. In nucleotides, the CDR3 is TGCGCCAGCAGCTTCGGCGGGGCCGAGGGAGATACGCAGTATTTT.

A remark on this clonotype: A much larger clone lies a single base off, so this may be a read error. This rearrangement joins TRBV6-1 to TRBJ2-2, with D perhaps matching TRBD1 (6 bases). CDR3 length equals 15 residues. Germline V gene sequence: CDR1 MNHNS, CDR2 SASEGT. Trimming took off 10 bases at V and 4 bases at J, with 19 bases between the two ends. The CDR3 loop is CATRLGDKCTGELFF. DNA of the CDR3: TGTGCCACAAGACTCGGGGACAAATGCACCGGGGAGCTGTTTTTT.

This clonotype has ten or more counts. The chain uses TRBV6-2 or TRBV6-3 and TRBJ2-5; 7 bases align to TRBD1. Germline V lookup: CDR1 MNHEY, CDR2 SVGEGT. The CDR3 is 15 residues long. V was pared by 5 bases and J by 7 bases, with 13 bases of the junction left unmatched. In DNA form, the CDR3 reads TGTGCCAGCAGTCCCGGAGACAGGGAGTCGGGGACCCAGTACTTC. Protein sequence: CASSPGDRESGTQYF.

As to this clonotype: A far larger clone lies a single base away; this is likely a read error. The chain combines TRBV6-4 with TRBJ1-5, with D possibly TRBD1 on 6 matching bases. This CDR3 contains 13 residues. The V gene's germline CDR1 is MRHNA and CDR2 SNTAGT. The CDR3 DNA reads as TGTGCCAGCAGGGGCGGGGGCAATCATCCCCAGCATTTT. Its translation: CASRGGGNHPQHF.

The chain joins TRBV6-1 to TRBJ2-7; D is uncertain. The CDR3 has 11 amino acids. Germline values: CDR1 MNHNS, CDR2 SASEGT. V dropped 2 bases and J dropped 5 bases, with 4 bases sitting between them. Here the CDR3 reads CASSEIHEQYF. The CDR3 DNA is TGTGCCAGCAGTGAAATCCACGAGCAGTACTTC.

In the case of this clonotype: Compared with germline, one end of the junction differs, possibly owing to a read error. The DNA of the CDR3 is TGTGCCAGCAGTGGCGATGACTCTGCGGCCAACGTCCTGACTTTC. Residues: CASSGDDSAANVLTF. This chain links TRBV6-2 or TRBV6-3 with TRBJ2-6, with D hard to call. Germline V CDR1 and CDR2: MNHEY, SVGEGT. This CDR3 is 15 amino acids long.

In this sample, this clonotype turned up many times. The rearrangement uses TRBV3-1 and TRBJ1-3; weak D call: TRBD1 (5 bases). Germline V lookup: CDR1 LGHDT, CDR2 YNNKEL (reference sequence). This CDR3 spans 16 amino acids. The V and J ends lost 4 bases and 0 bases respectively, with 13 bases between them. The CDR3: CASSPNYGASGNTIYF. DNA for the CDR3: TGTGCCAGCAGCCCGAACTATGGGGCCTCTGGAAACACCATATATTTT. The full variable domain, its missing parts supplied by reference TRBV3-1 and TRBJ1-3, is DTAVSQTPKYLVTQMGNDKSIKCEQNLGHDTMYWYKQDSKKFLKIMFSYNNKELIINETVPNRFSPKSPDKAHLNLHINSLELGDSAVYFCASSPNYGASGNTIYFGEGSWLTVV.

This clonotype was counted only a few times. With a much larger clone just one base away, this may be a read error. The V call is TRBV10-3, the J call TRBJ2-2; D perhaps matches TRBD2 (6 bases). The germline V gene encodes CDR1 ENHRY and CDR2 SYGVKD. Between the trimmed V and J ends, which lost 11 bases and 0 bases, there was a span of 22 bases. The CDR3 has 17 residues. The CDR3 DNA follows: TGTGCCGCCGGCCGTGGGAGGTCCATCGCGAACACCGGGGAGCTGTTTTTT. Translation gives CAAGRGRSIANTGELFF.

At least ten counts were recorded for this clonotype. The chain employs TRBV6-1 and TRBJ2-3; TRBD2 aligns across 7 bases. The CDR3 length is 11 residues. Germline V CDR1 and CDR2: MNHNS, SASEGT. Losses at the gene ends were 8 bases for V and 5 bases for J; bases not matched to a gene: 1. CDR3 sequence (DNA): TGTGCCAGCTTAGCGGGAGATACGCAGTATTTT. This encodes CASLAGDTQYF.

This clonotype has only one observation. The chain employs TRBV11-3 and TRBJ2-7; D may be TRBD1 (6 bases). The germline V gene encodes CDR1 SGHNT and CDR2 YENEEA. The CDR3 runs to 14 residues. The CDR3 DNA is TGTTCCATCAGCTTGGACAGACCTAGCTACGAGCAGTACTTC. It specifies CSISLDRPSYEQYF.

To note about this clonotype: This may be a read error, as it is one base from a much larger clone. The chain joins TRBV6-2 or TRBV6-3 to TRBJ2-5; D might be TRBD1 or TRBD2, each matching 5 bases. The CDR3 spans 16 residues. CDR1 is MNHEY and CDR2 is SVGEGT in the germline V gene. The CDR3 bases are TGTGCCAGCTCGAGGGGTATAGTTTGGGCGTTTGAGACCAAGTACTTC. It codes for CASSRGIVWAFETKYF.